One T cell receptor beta chain is described in this entry. Its antigen remains unidentified. This sample is drawn from a study of cytomegalovirus exposure and HLA in healthy donors. General study points: Several of the most significant clusters were apparently associated with common viral pathogens in a later analysis.

A multiplex PCR was run with 60 Vbeta primers and 13 Jbeta primers. Data came from immunoSEQ multiplex PCR; TCRdb stores just in-frame clones and leaves some out. The sample records 130,000 to 150,000 clones, 60% to 85% being singletons. V was pared by 0 bases and J by 4 bases, with 13 bases between. Germline V gene sequence: CDR1 SGHNT, CDR2 YYREEE (reference sequence). This CDR3 contains 15 residues. This clonotype originated in a woman aged 40 to 55 in good health and CMV-seropositive. The chain couples TRBV5-4 to TRBJ1-1; weak D call: TRBD1 (5 bases). Sequencing was carried out using PBMCs. CDR3 bases: TGTGCCAGCAGCTTGGACCTGGGGGGAGGCACTGAAGCTTTCTTT. Translation gives CASSLDLGGGTEAFF.